Detailed here is one T cell receptor beta chain. The data derive from a study of blood T cell repertoires in COVID-19. Study as a whole: PBMCs, B-cell-depleted T cells, or T cells were the source of the cDNA or gDNA that made up the material.

Study processing details: Reference gene primer amplification yielded estimated nucleated cell counts. Data came from immunoSEQ multiplex PCR; TCRdb stores just in-frame clones and leaves some out. V and J calls and clone size are as listed in that table; D and trimming were resolved from the DNA. Among some 120,000 clones listed, roughly 84% were seen once. After removal of 8 bases from V and 6 bases from J, the junction contained 4 bases not matched to a gene. The CDR3 is 11 residues long. Germline CDR1 is SNHLY and CDR2 is FYNNEI. Sequenced input: peripheral blood. This rearrangement joins TRBV2 to TRBJ2-7; TRBD2 aligns across 7 bases. This clonotype was sampled from a woman aged 30 to 39 who had recovered from COVID-19. Here the CDR3 DNA reads TGTGCCAGCCGGGAGGCCGCCGAGCAGTACTTC. Its protein is CASREAAEQYF. The full variable domain, with the rest looked up from reference TRBV2 and TRBJ2-7, is EPEVTQTPSHQVTQMGQEVILRCVPISNHLYFYWYRQILGQKVEFLVSFYNNEISEKSEIFDDQFSVERPDGSNFTLKIRSTKLEDSAMYFCASREAAEQYFGPGTRLTVT.